The sequence of this T cell receptor beta chain was determined in a study of OX40 agonist ivuxolimab in advanced cancers. In the study overall: Ivuxolimab was an agonistic, fully human IgG2 monoclonal antibody directed against OX40 (CD134), a costimulatory receptor. In the dose-escalation cohort, more than 75% of patients were male, and the mean age was roughly 60 years, with a range of about 23 to 85. Of the approximately 53 patients in dose escalation, approximately 20 had hepatocellular carcinoma, roughly 15 had melanoma, 9 had renal cell carcinoma and 9 had head and neck cancer. Peripheral TCRbeta sequencing was intended to test whether TCR sequence diversity was altered and clonal T-cell expansion was caused by ivuxolimab. Prior anti-PD-1, anti-PD-L1 or anti-CTLA-4 therapy was permitted, and about two fifths of dose-escalation patients had received checkpoint inhibitors. Partial responses occurred in three dose-escalation patients: two with cutaneous melanoma and one with hepatocellular carcinoma. The paper reports the monotherapy dose-escalation portion (N = 52 patients) of the phase I ivuxolimab trial. Intravenous ivuxolimab was administered to patients every 2 weeks at six dose levels: 0.01, 0.1, 0.3, 1.5, 3 and 10 mg/kg. The research as a whole found: Partial responders in the 0.1-3.0 mg/kg groups had among the lowest normalized peripheral clonal expansion, especially among CD8+ T cells. After ivuxolimab, CD8+ T cells had more expanded clones than CD4+ T cells on average. Low levels of normalized T-cell clonal expansion were also shown by some nonresponding patients. At doses of 0.1 to 3.0 mg/kg, clonal expansion of both CD4+ and CD8+ T cells in blood was seen between baseline and week 6. Which antigens the clonally expanded peripheral T cells were specific for was not determined.

V lost 5 bases and J lost 5 bases; the stretch between them is 12 bases long. The CDR3 has 13 amino acids, counting the end cysteine and phenylalanine. Only the CDR3 DNA is retained, 39 bases long and in frame from the first base. The CDR1 and CDR2 encoded by the germline V gene are MDHEN and SYDVKM. The trial excluded patients who had a history of autoimmune disease or who were on systemic immunosuppression. Peripheral blood for TCR sequencing was drawn from every dose cohort at baseline, at cycle 4 day 1 and at cycle 7 day 1. The samples were taken from a phase I, first-in-human, multicenter, open-label dose-escalation trial of ivuxolimab. The trial enrolled adults with locally advanced or metastatic head and neck squamous cell, hepatocellular, melanoma or renal cell carcinoma. Before TCR sequencing, CD4+ T cells and CD8+ T cells from peripheral blood were sorted into separate populations. Regarding this clone: No antigen is known for it. Base qualities are not at hand, and no much larger clone is one base apart.

Genomic DNA was isolated from the sorted cells so that the TCRbeta CDR3 region could be sequenced. TCRbeta CDR3 regions were sequenced using the immunoSEQ Assay. The clones in this table, taken by TCRdb from immuneACCESS, are in-frame only. Not every clone is retained; where verified, under half of the shortfall comes from an unresolved V gene, and the cause of the rest is unknown. This sample comprises tens of thousands of clones, 84% of them detected only once. 6.5% to 8.5% of the sample is taken by the ten largest. The specimen was CD4+ or CD8+ T cells sorted from blood, collected in a trial of the OX40 agonist ivuxolimab. This receptor was taken from an adult with an advanced solid tumor such as melanoma, head and neck, liver or kidney cancer. The chain was built from TRBV28 and TRBJ1-2; the D gene is perhaps TRBD1, on 6 matching bases. The CDR3 is CASSRGTVYGYTF. The nucleotide sequence is given as TGTGCCAGCAGTAGGGGGACGGTTTATGGCTACACCTTC.